The 15 T cell receptor beta chains below come from one sample, sequenced in a study of blood T cell repertoires in COVID-19. Produced via immunoSEQ multiplex PCR; TCRdb's table is partial and in-frame only. The table has 35,000 to 45,000 clones, around nine tenths seen once; the top ten hold 12%. Sequenced input: peripheral blood. These TCRs come from a man in his sixties with active COVID-19.

V is TRBV6-5 and J is TRBJ1-1; D is unclear. The germline V gene encodes CDR1 MNHEY and CDR2 SVGAGI. Trimming left V 6 bases short and J 1 base short, with 3 bases between. This CDR3 is 11 amino acids long. This CDR3 is CASSRNTEAFF. CDR3 DNA: TGTGCCAGCAGCAGGAACACTGAAGCTTTCTTT.

This clone was seen only once. This chain links TRBV7-2 with TRBJ2-3; D possibly corresponds to TRBD2 (5 bases). V gave up 5 bases and J gave up 14 bases, with 23 bases separating them. CDR3 length equals 14 residues. Germline V gives CDR1 SGHTA, CDR2 FQGNSA. For the CDR3, the DNA is TGTGCCAGCAGCCTAGGACTCCTCACGAGACGGGGGTATTTT. Translating it yields CASSLGLLTRRGYF.

The CDR3 coding sequence is TGTGCCAGCAGAGGGGACAGGGTATACGAGCAGTACTTC. It yields the protein CASRGDRVYEQYF. The chain links TRBV6-5 to TRBJ2-7; 9 nucleotides align to TRBD1. The CDR3 runs to 13 residues. Germline CDR1 reads MNHEY; CDR2 reads SVGAGI. V shed 6 bases, J shed 4 bases, and the junction held 4 bases outside the gene matches.

The rearrangement joins TRBV2 to TRBJ1-3, with TRBD1 as a possible D gene (5 bases). The CDR3 is made up of 13 amino acids. Germline CDR1 reads SNHLY; CDR2 reads FYNNEI. V was trimmed by 6 bases and J by 2 bases, leaving 8 bases between them. As DNA, the CDR3 is TGTGCCAGCAGAGGGGAAGCTGGAAACACCATATATTTT. This encodes CASRGEAGNTIYF.

The V call is TRBV11-2, the J call TRBJ1-1, with 9 nucleotides matching TRBD1. The CDR3 consists of 15 residues. The V gene's germline CDR1 is SGHAT and CDR2 FQNNGV. The J segment lost 1 base and the V segment lost 4 bases, leaving 4 bases of the junction unmatched. CDR3 DNA: TGTGCCAGCAGCTCACGACAGGGGGGGAACACTGAAGCTTTCTTT. It encodes CASSSRQGGNTEAFF.

The chain joins TRBV15 to TRBJ2-2; D gene uncertain. The CDR3 runs 13 residues. Trimming left V 4 bases short and J 7 bases short, with 10 bases between. CDR1 is LNHNV and CDR2 is YYDKDF in the germline V gene (reference sequence). The CDR3 here is CATSIEVGGELFF. DNA for the CDR3: TGTGCCACCAGCATCGAGGTTGGCGGGGAGCTGTTTTTT. Full variable domain (outside the CDR3, taken from reference TRBV15 and TRBJ2-2): DAMVIQNPRYQVTQFGKPVTLSCSQTLNHNVMYWYQQKSSQAPKLLFHYYDKDFNNEADTPDNFQSRRPNTSFCFLDIRSPGLGDTAMYLCATSIEVGGELFFGEGSRLTVL.

The chain uses TRBV9 and TRBJ1-2; 8 nucleotides match TRBD1. The CDR3 runs 14 residues. V dropped 5 bases and J dropped 4; count of bases not matched to a gene: 7. The germline V gene has CDR1 SGDLS and CDR2 YYNGEE. The CDR3, as DNA: TGTGCCAGCAGGCACAGGGGGTCGGTCTATGGCTACACCTTC. This gives the protein CASRHRGSVYGYTF.

This clone has a handful of counts. The chain recombines TRBV4-1 with TRBJ1-2; D is unresolved. Germline CDR1 and CDR2: MGHRA and YSYEKL. The V and J ends lost 0 bases and 4 bases respectively, with 12 bases between them. This CDR3 is built from 15 residues. The chain's CDR3 is CASSQDSTVPYGYTF. As DNA, the CDR3 is TGCGCCAGCAGCCAAGATAGTACGGTTCCCTATGGCTACACCTTC.

J is TRBJ1-1 and V is TRBV25-1; D perhaps matches TRBD1 (5 bases). Trimming took 4 bases from V and 4 from J, leaving 16 bases between them. This CDR3 has 15 amino acids. Germline CDR1 and CDR2: MGHDK and SYGVNS. The CDR3 nucleotides read TGTGCCAGCAGTGGGTTCGGGGGGAGGGGCACTGAAGCTTTCTTT. Its protein product is CASSGFGGRGTEAFF.

By its share, this clone is medium-sized. This chain links TRBV4-3 with TRBJ2-7; 9 bases are a match to TRBD1. The V segment lost 5 bases and the J segment 3 bases; nucleotides outside the gene matches: 2. Looked up from germline, CDR1 is LGHNA and CDR2 is YSLEER. The CDR3 loop spans 13 amino acids. This CDR3 is CASSGTGSYEQYF. DNA for the CDR3: TGCGCCAGCAGCGGGACAGGGAGCTACGAGCAGTACTTC.

V usage is TRBV7-6 and J usage is TRBJ2-2; tentatively, D is TRBD1 (5 bases). Germline lookup yields CDR1 SGHVS and CDR2 FNYEAQ. The CDR3 runs 15 residues. Trimming shortened V by 10 bases and J by 8 bases, and 23 bases separated the two germline ends. The CDR3 reads CATTAGGAELGELFF. The CDR3 coding sequence is TGTGCCACCACCGCAGGTGGGGCCGAACTAGGGGAGCTGTTTTTT.

This chain links TRBV7-3 with TRBJ2-2; 13 nucleotides agree with TRBD2. The ends lost 5 bases at V and 8 bases at J; junction bases unmatched: 5. This CDR3 contains 15 residues. Germline-derived CDR1 and CDR2 are SGHTA and FQGTGA. The CDR3 nucleotides read TGTGCCAGCAGCCCCGGACTAGCGGGAGCAGGGGAGCTGTTTTTT. Protein product: CASSPGLAGAGELFF.

This rearrangement joins TRBV7-9 to TRBJ1-1; D might be TRBD1 (6 bases). The germline V and J ends were trimmed by 3 bases and 1 base, with 12 bases remaining between them. This CDR3 comprises 15 residues. CDR1 is SEHNR and CDR2 is FQNEAQ in the germline V gene (reference sequence). In DNA form, the CDR3 reads TGTGCCAGCAGCTTGCCAAGGACAGAGAACACTGAAGCTTTCTTT. Translation: CASSLPRTENTEAFF.

This clone is large. The chain joins TRBV18 to TRBJ1-2; D uncertain. Germline CDR1 is KGHSH and CDR2 is LQKENI. The CDR3 contains 14 residues. V dropped 3 bases and J dropped 6 bases, with 14 bases sitting between them. Here the CDR3 DNA reads TGTGCCAGCTCACCGGGCTTAGGTTTAAATGGCTACACCTTC. Amino acids: CASSPGLGLNGYTF.

This clone was picked up one time. The gene calls are TRBV5-4 and TRBJ2-3; TRBD2 matches at 14 bases. With V trimmed by 0 bases and J by 3 bases, 0 bases remained unmatched. Germline CDR1 and CDR2: SGHNT and YYREEE (reference sequence). The CDR3 has 16 amino acids. In nucleotides, the CDR3 is TGTGCCAGCAGCTTGGGGACTAGCGGGAGGACAGATACGCAGTATTTT. Protein product: CASSLGTSGRTDTQYF.